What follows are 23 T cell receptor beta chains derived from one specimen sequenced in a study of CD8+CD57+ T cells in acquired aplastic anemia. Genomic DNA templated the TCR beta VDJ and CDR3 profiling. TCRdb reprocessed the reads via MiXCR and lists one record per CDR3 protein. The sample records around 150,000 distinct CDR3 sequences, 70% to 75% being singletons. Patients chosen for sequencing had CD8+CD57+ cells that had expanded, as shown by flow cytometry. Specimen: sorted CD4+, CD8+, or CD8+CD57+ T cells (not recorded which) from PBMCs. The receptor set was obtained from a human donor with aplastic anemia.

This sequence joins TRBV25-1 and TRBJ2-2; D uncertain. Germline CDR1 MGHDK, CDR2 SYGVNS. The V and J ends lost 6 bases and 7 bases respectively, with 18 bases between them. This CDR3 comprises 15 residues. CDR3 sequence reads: CASSATSSPRGELFF. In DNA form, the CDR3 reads TGTGCCAGCAGCGCGACCTCCAGCCCCCGCGGGGAGCTGTTTTTT. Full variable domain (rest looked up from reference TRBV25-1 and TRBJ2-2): EADIYQTPRYLVIGTGKKITLECSQTMGHDKMYWYQQDPGMELHLIHYSYGVNSTEKGDLSSESTVSRIRTEHFPLTLESARPSHTSQYLCASSATSSPRGELFFGEGSRLTVL.

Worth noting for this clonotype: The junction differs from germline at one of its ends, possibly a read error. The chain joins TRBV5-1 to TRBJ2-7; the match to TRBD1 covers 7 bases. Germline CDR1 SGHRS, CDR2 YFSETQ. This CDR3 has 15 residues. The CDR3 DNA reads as TGTGCCAGCAGTCCCCGGGACAGATCTATCTACGAGCAGTACTTC. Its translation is CASSPRDRSIYEQYF.

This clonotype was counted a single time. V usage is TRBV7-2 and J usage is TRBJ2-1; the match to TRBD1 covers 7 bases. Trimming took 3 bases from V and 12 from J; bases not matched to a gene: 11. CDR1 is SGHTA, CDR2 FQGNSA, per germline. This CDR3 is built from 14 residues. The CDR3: CASSFDRATVSQFF. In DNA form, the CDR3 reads TGTGCCAGCAGCTTCGACAGGGCCACGGTCTCGCAGTTCTTC.

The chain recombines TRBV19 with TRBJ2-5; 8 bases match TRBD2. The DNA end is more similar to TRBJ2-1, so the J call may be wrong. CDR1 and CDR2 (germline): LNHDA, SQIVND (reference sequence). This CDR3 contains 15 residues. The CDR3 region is CASSYSGGPYNEQFF. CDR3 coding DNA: TGTGCCAGTAGTTACAGCGGGGGACCTTACAATGAGCAGTTCTTC.

DNA for the CDR3: TGCAGTGCTCGGGGCTTGGAAGCTTTCTTT. Protein product: CSARGLEAFF. V gene TRBV20-1 combines with J gene TRBJ1-1; the D gene is possibly TRBD1 (5 bases). CDR1 and CDR2 from the germline V gene are DFQATT and SNEGSKA (reference sequence). The CDR3 is made up of 10 amino acids. V was clipped by 5 bases and J by 8 bases, with 9 bases between them.

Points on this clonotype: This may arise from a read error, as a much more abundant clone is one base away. The CDR3 here is CATSAPGSGDRNEQFF. The DNA of the CDR3 is TGTGCCACCAGTGCCCCAGGGTCGGGAGACCGCAATGAGCAGTTCTTC. The chain is built from TRBV24-1 and TRBJ2-1; perhaps TRBD2 as D (6 bases). The CDR3 length is 16 residues. CDR1 is KGHDR and CDR2 is SFDVKD in the germline V gene. V lost 5 bases and J 6 bases, leaving 19 bases between the germline ends.

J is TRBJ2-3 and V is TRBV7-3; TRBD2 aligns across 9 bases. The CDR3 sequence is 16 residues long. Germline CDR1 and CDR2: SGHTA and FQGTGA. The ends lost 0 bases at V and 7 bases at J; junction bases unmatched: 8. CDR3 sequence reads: CASSLTARAGGNTQYF. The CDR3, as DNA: TGTGCCAGCAGCTTAACGGCACGCGCGGGGGGGAATACGCAGTATTTT.

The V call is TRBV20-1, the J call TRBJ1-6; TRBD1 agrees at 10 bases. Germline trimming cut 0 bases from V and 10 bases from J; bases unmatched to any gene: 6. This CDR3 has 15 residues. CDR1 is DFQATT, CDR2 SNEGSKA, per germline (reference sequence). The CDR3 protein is CSARDLGTGESPLHF. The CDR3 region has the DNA TGCAGTGCTAGAGATCTTGGGACAGGGGAATCACCCCTCCACTTT.

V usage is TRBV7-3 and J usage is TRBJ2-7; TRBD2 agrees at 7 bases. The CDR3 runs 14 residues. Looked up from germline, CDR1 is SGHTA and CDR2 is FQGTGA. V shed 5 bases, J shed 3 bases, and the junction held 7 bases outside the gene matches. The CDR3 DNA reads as TGTGCCAGCAGCAGCAGCGGGGAGGACTACGAGCAGTACTTC. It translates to CASSSSGEDYEQYF.

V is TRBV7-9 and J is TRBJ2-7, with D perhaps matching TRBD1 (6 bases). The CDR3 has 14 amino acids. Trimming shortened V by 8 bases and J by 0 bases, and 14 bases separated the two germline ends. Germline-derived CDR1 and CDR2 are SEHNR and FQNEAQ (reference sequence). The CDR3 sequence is CASGGGSRSYEQYF. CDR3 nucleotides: TGTGCCAGCGGTGGGGGCAGCCGCTCCTACGAGCAGTACTTC.

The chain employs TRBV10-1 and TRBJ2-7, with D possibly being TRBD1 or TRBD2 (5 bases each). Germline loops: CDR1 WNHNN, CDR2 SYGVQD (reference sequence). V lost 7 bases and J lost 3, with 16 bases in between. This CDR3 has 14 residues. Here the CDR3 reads CASNLRDGDYEQYF. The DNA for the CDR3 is TGCGCCAGCAACCTCCGGGACGGAGACTACGAGCAGTACTTC.

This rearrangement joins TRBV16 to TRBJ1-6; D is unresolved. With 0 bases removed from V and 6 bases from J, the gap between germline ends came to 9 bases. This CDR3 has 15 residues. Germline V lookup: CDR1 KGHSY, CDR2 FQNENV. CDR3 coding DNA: TGTGCCAGCAGCCAATCGCTATCTATTAATTCACCCCTCCACTTT. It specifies CASSQSLSINSPLHF.

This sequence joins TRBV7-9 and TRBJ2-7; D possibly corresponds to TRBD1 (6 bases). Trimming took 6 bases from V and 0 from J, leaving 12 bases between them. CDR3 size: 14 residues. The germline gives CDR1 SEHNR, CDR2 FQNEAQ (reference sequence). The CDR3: CASRYRTDSYEQYF. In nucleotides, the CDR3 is TGTGCCAGCAGATACCGGACAGACTCCTACGAGCAGTACTTC.

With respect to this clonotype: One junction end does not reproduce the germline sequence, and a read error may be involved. CDR3 amino acids: CASSQNRWASGRETQYF. Here the CDR3 DNA reads TGCGCCAGCAGCCAAAACCGGTGGGCTAGCGGGAGGGAGACCCAGTACTTC. The rearrangement links TRBV2 to TRBJ2-5; 11 nucleotides line up with TRBD2. This CDR3 has 17 residues. Looked up from germline, CDR1 is SNHLY and CDR2 is FYNNEI.

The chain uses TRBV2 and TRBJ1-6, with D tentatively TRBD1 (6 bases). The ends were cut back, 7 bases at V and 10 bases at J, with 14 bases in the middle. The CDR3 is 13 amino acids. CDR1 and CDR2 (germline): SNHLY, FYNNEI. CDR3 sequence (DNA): TGTGCCAGCAAGGTACAGGGAACGTCACCCCTCCACTTT. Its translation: CASKVQGTSPLHF.

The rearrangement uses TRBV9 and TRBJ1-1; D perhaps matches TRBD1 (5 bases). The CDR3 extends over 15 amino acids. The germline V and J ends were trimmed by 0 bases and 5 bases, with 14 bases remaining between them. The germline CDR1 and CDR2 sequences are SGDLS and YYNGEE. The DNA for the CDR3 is TGTGCCAGCAGCGTAGGTTCAGCTAAGGGGACTGAAGCTTTCTTT. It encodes CASSVGSAKGTEAFF.

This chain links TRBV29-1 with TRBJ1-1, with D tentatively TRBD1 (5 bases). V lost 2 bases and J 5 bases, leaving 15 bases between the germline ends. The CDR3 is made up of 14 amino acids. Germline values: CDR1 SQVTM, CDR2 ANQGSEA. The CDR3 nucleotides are TGCAGCGTTGAACCACAGCGGGGGTTGACTGAAGCTTTCTTT. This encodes CSVEPQRGLTEAFF.

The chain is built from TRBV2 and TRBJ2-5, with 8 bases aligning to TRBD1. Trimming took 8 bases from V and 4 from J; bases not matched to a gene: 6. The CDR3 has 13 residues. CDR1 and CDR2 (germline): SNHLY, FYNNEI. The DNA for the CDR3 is TGTGCCAGCTTACCCGACAGGGGAGAGACCCAGTACTTC. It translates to CASLPDRGETQYF.

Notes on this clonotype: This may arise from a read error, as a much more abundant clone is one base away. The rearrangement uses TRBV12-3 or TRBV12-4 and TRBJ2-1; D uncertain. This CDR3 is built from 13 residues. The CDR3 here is CGSSWGIWNEQFF. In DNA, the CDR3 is TGTGGCAGCAGTTGGGGAATATGGAATGAGCAGTTCTTC.

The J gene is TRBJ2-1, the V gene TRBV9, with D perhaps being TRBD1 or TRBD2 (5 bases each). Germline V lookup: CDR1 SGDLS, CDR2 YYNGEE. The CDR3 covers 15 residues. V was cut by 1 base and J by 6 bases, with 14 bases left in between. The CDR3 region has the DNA TGTGCCAGCAGCGTACGAACGGGGACCGGCAATGAGCAGTTCTTC. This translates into CASSVRTGTGNEQFF.

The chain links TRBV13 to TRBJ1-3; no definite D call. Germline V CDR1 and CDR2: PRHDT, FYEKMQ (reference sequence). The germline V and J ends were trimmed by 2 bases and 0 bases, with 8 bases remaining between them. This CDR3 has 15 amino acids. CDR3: CASSLLPSSGNTIYF. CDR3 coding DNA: TGTGCCAGCAGCTTACTCCCTAGCTCTGGAAACACCATATATTTT.

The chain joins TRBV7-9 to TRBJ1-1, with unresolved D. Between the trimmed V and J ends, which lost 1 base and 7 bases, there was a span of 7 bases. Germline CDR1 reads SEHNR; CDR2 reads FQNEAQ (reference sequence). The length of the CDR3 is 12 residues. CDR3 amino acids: CASSLGGFEAFF. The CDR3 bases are TGTGCCAGCAGCTTAGGAGGCTTTGAAGCTTTCTTT.

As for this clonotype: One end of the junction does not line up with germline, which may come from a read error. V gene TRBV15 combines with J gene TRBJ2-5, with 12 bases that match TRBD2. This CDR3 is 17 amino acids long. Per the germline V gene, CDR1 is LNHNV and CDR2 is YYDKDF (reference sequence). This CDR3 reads CATSSGTSGPNQEAQYF. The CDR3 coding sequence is TGTGCCACCAGCAGTGGGACTAGCGGGCCGAACCAAGAGGCCCAGTACTTC.